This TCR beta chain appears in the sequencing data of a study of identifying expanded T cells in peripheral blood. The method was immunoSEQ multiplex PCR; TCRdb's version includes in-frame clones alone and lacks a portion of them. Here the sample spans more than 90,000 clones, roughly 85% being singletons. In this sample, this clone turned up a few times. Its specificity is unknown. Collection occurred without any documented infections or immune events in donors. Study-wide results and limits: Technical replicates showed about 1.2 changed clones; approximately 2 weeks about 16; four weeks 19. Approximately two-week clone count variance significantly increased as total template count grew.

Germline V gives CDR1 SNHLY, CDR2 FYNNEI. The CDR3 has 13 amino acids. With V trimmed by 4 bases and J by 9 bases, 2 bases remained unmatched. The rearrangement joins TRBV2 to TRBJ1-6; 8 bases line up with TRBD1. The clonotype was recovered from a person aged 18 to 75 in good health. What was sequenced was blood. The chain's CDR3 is CASSGQGTSPLHF. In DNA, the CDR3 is TGTGCCAGCAGTGGACAGGGGACTTCACCCCTCCACTTT.